One and the same sample provided the 14 T cell receptor beta chains below, sequenced in a study of cytomegalovirus exposure and HLA in healthy donors. PCR primers comprised 60 Vbeta and 13 Jbeta primers. Measured with immunoSEQ multiplex PCR; TCRdb has only the in-frame clones, and not every one. The data contain about 220,000 clones, more than 65% of them singletons. Sequenced input: PBMCs. Receptor source: a woman in her twenties or thirties in good health and CMV-seronegative.

The gene calls are TRBV11-2 and TRBJ2-2; 11 bases match TRBD2. CDR3 length: 14 amino acids. Germline loops: CDR1 SGHAT, CDR2 FQNNGV. After removal of 10 bases from V and 6 bases from J, the junction contained 7 bases not matched to a gene. Here the CDR3 DNA reads TGTGCCAATCCGGGACTAGCGGCGTCCGGGGAGCTGTTTTTT. This gives the protein CANPGLAASGELFF.

The J gene is TRBJ2-5, the V gene TRBV6-5; 12 nucleotides line up with TRBD1. V was clipped by 4 bases and J by 4 bases; unmatched bases: 7. The CDR3 runs 16 residues. CDR1 is MNHEY and CDR2 is SVGAGI in the germline V gene. CDR3 DNA: TGTGCCAGCAGTTTAACCGGGACAGGGGGCCGAGAGACCCAGTACTTC. It codes for CASSLTGTGGRETQYF.

The count of this clone is one. The chain recombines TRBV27 with TRBJ1-1; a possible D gene is TRBD1 (6 bases). The CDR3 is 14 amino acids. The germline gives CDR1 MNHEY, CDR2 SMNVEV (reference sequence). V lost 3 bases and J 6 bases, leaving 14 bases between the germline ends. The CDR3, as DNA: TGTGCCAGCAGTTTTTACAGGGACGGGGCTGAAGCTTTCTTT. This sequence encodes CASSFYRDGAEAFF.

CDR3 nucleotide sequence: TGTGCCAGTAGTATCGGGGACAGCCTTGAAGCTTTCTTT. It is translated as CASSIGDSLEAFF. The rearrangement links TRBV19 to TRBJ1-1; TRBD1 matches 7 bases. Germline values: CDR1 LNHDA, CDR2 SQIVND (reference sequence). The CDR3 sequence is 13 residues long. The V segment lost 3 bases and the J segment 7 bases; nucleotides outside the gene matches: 5.

The J gene is TRBJ1-3, the V gene TRBV19; the D is unclear. The CDR3 has 15 amino acids. The V end was cut by 4 bases, the J end by 3 bases, with 13 bases between. Germline CDR1 reads LNHDA; CDR2 reads SQIVND (reference sequence). The CDR3 bases are TGTGCCAGTAGTACGGGGAAGTCCTATGGAAACACCATATATTTT. As protein: CASSTGKSYGNTIYF.

The rearrangement uses TRBV11-3 and TRBJ2-3, with TRBD2 matching over 10 bases. CDR1 is SGHNT, CDR2 YENEEA, per germline. J gave up 1 base and V 2 bases, and 6 bases lay outside the gene matches. The CDR3 has 17 amino acids. As DNA, the CDR3 is TGTGCCAGCAGCTTAATCTTCCTAGCGGGGGGCACAGATACGCAGTATTTT. It specifies CASSLIFLAGGTDTQYF.

This sequence joins TRBV5-6 and TRBJ2-3; a weak D match, TRBD1 (6 bases). In germline, CDR1 is SGHDT, CDR2 YYEEEE. V dropped 2 bases and J dropped 2 bases, with 12 bases sitting between them. This CDR3 is built from 15 residues. DNA of the CDR3: TGTGCCAGCAGCTTTGGCAGGGGCAACACAGATACGCAGTATTTT. Translating it yields CASSFGRGNTDTQYF. The variable domain in full, completed from reference TRBV5-6 and TRBJ2-3, reads DAGVTQSPTHLIKTRGQQVTLRCSPKSGHDTVSWYQQALGQGPQFIFQYYEEEERQRGNFPDRFSGHQFPNYSSELNVNALLLGDSALYLCASSFGRGNTDTQYFGPGTRLTVL.

J is TRBJ1-1 and V is TRBV18; 12 nucleotides line up with TRBD1. J lost 4 bases, V lost 2 bases, and 5 bases had no gene match. There are 16 residues in the CDR3. Germline CDR1 is KGHSH and CDR2 is LQKENI. CDR3 in amino acids: CASSPGDRGLGTEAFF. The CDR3 nucleotides read TGTGCCAGCTCACCAGGGGACAGGGGGCTTGGCACTGAAGCTTTCTTT.

The rearrangement links TRBV5-1 to TRBJ1-2, with TRBD1 matching over 9 bases. Looked up from germline, CDR1 is SGHRS and CDR2 is YFSETQ. CDR3 length equals 14 residues. With V trimmed by 4 bases and J by 8 bases, 9 bases remained unmatched. Written as DNA, the CDR3 is TGCGCCAGCAGCGGGGGACAGGGAGTTCAGGGCTACACCTTC. It specifies CASSGGQGVQGYTF.

The chain is built from TRBV5-4 and TRBJ2-7; perhaps TRBD2 as D (6 bases). The CDR3 spans 14 residues. V shed 0 bases and J shed 5 bases, with 12 bases lying between them. Germline V gives CDR1 SGHNT, CDR2 YYREEE (reference sequence). DNA for the CDR3: TGTGCCAGCAGCTTGGCGGGAGAGGAAAACGAGCAGTACTTC. Amino acids: CASSLAGEENEQYF.

The rearrangement joins TRBV7-3 to TRBJ2-7; 10 nucleotides match TRBD1. Germline lookup yields CDR1 SGHTA and CDR2 FQGTGA. The CDR3 is 20 residues long. The junction had 21 bases not matched to a gene; V was cut back by 2 bases and J by 5 bases. The CDR3 region is CASSLPLPNQNPGTGDEQYF. CDR3 DNA sequence: TGTGCCAGCAGCTTACCTCTCCCCAATCAGAATCCCGGGACAGGGGACGAGCAGTACTTC. Supplemented by reference TRBV7-3 and TRBJ2-7, the full variable domain reads GAGVSQTPSNKVTEKGKYVELRCDPISGHTALYWYRQSLGQGPEFLIYFQGTGAADDSGLPNDRFFAVRPEGSVSTLKIQRTERGDSAVYLCASSLPLPNQNPGTGDEQYFGPGTRLTVT.

The chain recombines TRBV5-1 with TRBJ1-4; no clear D gene. This CDR3 comprises 15 residues. The germline V and J ends were trimmed by 4 bases and 0 bases, with 10 bases remaining between them. Germline V gene sequence: CDR1 SGHRS, CDR2 YFSETQ. The CDR3 is CASSPVSATNEKLFF. CDR3 coding DNA: TGCGCCAGCAGCCCTGTGTCTGCAACTAATGAAAAACTGTTTTTT.

This sequence joins TRBV5-1 and TRBJ2-1, with D maybe TRBD2 (5 bases). This CDR3 is 15 amino acids long. Trimming removed 2 bases from V and 4 bases from J, with 13 bases in between. Germline CDR1 is SGHRS and CDR2 is YFSETQ. The CDR3 region has the DNA TGCGCCAGCAGCTTTCGGACCCCGGGGTACAATGAGCAGTTCTTC. This sequence encodes CASSFRTPGYNEQFF. Supplemented by reference TRBV5-1 and TRBJ2-1, the full variable domain reads KAGVTQTPRYLIKTRGQQVTLSCSPISGHRSVSWYQQTPGQGLQFLFEYFSETQRNKGNFPGRFSGRQFSNSRSEMNVSTLELGDSALYLCASSFRTPGYNEQFFGPGTRLTVL.

This clone has only a few counts. At one end the junction does not follow the germline gene, possibly because of a read error. The gene calls are TRBV7-7 and TRBJ1-4, with a possible D match to TRBD1 (5 bases). CDR3 length: 14 amino acids. CDR1 and CDR2 (germline): SSHAT, FNYEAQ (reference sequence). This CDR3 reads CASSPGGGNEKLFF. The CDR3, as DNA: TGTGCTAGCAGCCCCGGGGGGGGTAATGAAAAACTGTTTTTT.